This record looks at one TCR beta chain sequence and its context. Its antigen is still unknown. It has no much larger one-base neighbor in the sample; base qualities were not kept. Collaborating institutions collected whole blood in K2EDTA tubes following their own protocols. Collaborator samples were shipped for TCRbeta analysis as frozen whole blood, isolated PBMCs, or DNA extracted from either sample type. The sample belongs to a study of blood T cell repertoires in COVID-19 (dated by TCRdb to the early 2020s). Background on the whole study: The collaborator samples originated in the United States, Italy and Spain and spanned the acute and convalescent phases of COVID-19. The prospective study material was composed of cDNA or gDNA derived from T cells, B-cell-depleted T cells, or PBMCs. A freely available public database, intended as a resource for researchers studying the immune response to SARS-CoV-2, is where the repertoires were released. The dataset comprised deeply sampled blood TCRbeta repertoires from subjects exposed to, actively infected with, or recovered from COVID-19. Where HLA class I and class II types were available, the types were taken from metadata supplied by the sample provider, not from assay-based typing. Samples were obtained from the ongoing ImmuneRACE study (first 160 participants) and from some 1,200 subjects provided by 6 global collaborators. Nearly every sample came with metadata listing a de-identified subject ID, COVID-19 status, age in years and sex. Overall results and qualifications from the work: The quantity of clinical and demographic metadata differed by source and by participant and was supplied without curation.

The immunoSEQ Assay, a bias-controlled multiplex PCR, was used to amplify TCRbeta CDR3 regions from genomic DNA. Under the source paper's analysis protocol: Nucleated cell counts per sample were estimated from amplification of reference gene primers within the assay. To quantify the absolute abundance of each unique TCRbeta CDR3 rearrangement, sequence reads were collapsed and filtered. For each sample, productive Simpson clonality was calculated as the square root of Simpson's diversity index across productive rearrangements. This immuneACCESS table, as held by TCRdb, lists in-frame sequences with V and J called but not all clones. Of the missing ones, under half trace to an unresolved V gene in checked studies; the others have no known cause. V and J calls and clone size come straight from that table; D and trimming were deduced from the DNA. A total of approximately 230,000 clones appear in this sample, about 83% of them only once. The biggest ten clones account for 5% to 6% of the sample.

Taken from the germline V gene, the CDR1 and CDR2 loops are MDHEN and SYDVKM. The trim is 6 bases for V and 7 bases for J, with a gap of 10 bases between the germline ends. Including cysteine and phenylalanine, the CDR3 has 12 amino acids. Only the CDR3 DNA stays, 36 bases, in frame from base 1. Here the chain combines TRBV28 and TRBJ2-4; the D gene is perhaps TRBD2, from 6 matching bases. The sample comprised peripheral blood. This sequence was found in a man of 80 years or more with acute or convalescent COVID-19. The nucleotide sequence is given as TGTGCCAGCAGCCGGGAGACTAACATTCAGTACTTC. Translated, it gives CASSRETNIQYF.